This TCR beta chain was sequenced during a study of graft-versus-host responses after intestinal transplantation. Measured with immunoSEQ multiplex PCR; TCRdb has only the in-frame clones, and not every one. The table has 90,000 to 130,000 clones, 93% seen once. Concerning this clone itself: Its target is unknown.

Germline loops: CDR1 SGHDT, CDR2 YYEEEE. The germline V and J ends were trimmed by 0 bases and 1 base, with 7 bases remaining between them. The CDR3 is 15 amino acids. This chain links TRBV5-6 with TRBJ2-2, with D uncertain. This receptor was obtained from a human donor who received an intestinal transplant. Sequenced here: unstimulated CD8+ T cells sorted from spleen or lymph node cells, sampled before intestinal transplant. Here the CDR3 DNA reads TGTGCCAGCAGCTTGGACGCGGAGAACACCGGGGAGCTGTTTTTT. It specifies CASSLDAENTGELFF.